The T cell receptor (beta chain) under discussion was sequenced for a study of shared clonotypes between healthy human individuals (dated by TCRdb to about 2020). With respect to the entire study: The cohort included a few men and a couple of women between 18 and 49 years of age. To increase sequencing depth and limit assay-specific biases, TCR repertoire library preparation and sequencing were carried out by different laboratories using diverse techniques. Per donor, leukapheresis produced somewhere between about 0.8 and 9 billion PBMCs. The study deeply sequenced blood TCR repertoires of five healthy adults to estimate repertoire size and the extent of clonotype sharing between individuals. For each donor, CD4 naive and CD4 memory were each run on three plates, CD8 naive on two plates, and CD8 memory on one plate.

On this clone itself: Its antigen target is currently unknown. No quality values exist for individual bases; no much larger clone is one base distant.

From the cysteine through the phenylalanine, the CDR3 covers 15 amino acids. Only the CDR3 portion is preserved as DNA: 45 bases, with reading frame beginning at the first base. CDR1 and CDR2, per the germline V gene (reference sequence), are LNHDA and SQIVND. The germline V end is reduced by 6 bases and the J end by 2 bases; junction bases left unmatched: 9. Donors were healthy HIV-negative adults with no recently reported acute infections or vaccinations. All donors were Caucasian adults living in Nashville, Tennessee, USA. CD4+ T cells were enriched by magnetic negative selection; naive cells were then positively selected on CD45RA, and the negative fraction formed the memory subset. After blood collection by leukapheresis, PBMCs were isolated using Ficoll-Histopaque density gradient centrifugation and then cryopreserved in the vapor phase of liquid nitrogen. Analytical flow cytometry was used to check the purity and quantity of every magnetically sorted T cell population. From each sorted fraction, genomic DNA was isolated and quantified by UV absorbance on a Nanodrop 2000c.

The research as a whole found: Sampling was restricted to blood, and TCR repertoires in tissue are likely to differ from TCR repertoires in blood. Incomplete sequencing was indicated by rarefaction of sorted-subset datasets, despite the large sequencing depth. Compared with non-shared clonotypes, clonotypes shared by all four sorted-subset donors had higher generation probabilities. The small number of donors limited the genetic and exposure-history diversity represented. When a handful of donors were compared, the shared fraction of clonotypes was about 5% for naive CD4, roughly 3.3% for naive CD8, about 2.5% for memory CD4, and 0.4% for memory CD8. Estimated clonotype richness was generally larger for naive than for memory subsets. Pairwise subsampling led to the expectation that sequencing depth would affect the degree of clonotype sharing among donors.

Using the deep immunoSEQ assay, multiplex PCR amplified TCR CDR3 regions from genomic DNA. Genomic DNA extracted from each cell subset was distributed evenly over all wells of several immunoSEQ 96-well plates, and each plate served as one replicate. For sorted subsets, each replicate PCR was loaded with 150 to 250 ng genomic DNA, equivalent to about 30,000 T cell genomes. The purified libraries were quantified using a Qubit 3.0 fluorometer, sized with a Bioanalyzer 2100, and then quantified again using the KAPA Library Quantification kit. Every immunoSEQ 96-well plate was sequenced on a separate single-read 150-cycle Illumina NextSeq 550 flow cell. The source study handled its data this way. Because only junctional sequences without quality scores were contained in the immunoSEQ output, filtering matching that applied to full-length reads could not be performed. To assign V/J genes and CDR3, sequences were annotated against IMGT germline references using PyIR, a Python wrapper for IgBLAST v1.9. Reads with weak V/J assignments (E-value above 1e-6), missing CDR3, stop codons, out-of-frame junctions, or ambiguous translated residues were removed. A V3J clonotype was defined by an identical inferred V gene, J gene, and CDR3 amino acid sequence. Percentage overlap between repertoires was computed as shared unique clonotypes divided by the size of the smaller repertoire. RTK rarefaction, the Chao1 estimator, and Recon v2.1 estimates of unobserved clonotypes were used to assess repertoire richness. For all TCRbeta clonotypes obtained by the gDNA method from several donors, generation probabilities were computed with OLGA. TCRdb provides this immuneACCESS table in a form limited to in-frame rearrangements. Some clones are lacking; in checked studies, under half of them reflect an unresolved V gene, and why the rest are absent is not known. V and J calls and clone size are copied from that table; D and trimming were computed from the DNA. This sample has 1,400,000 or so clones in its table, and just under 99% of those were observed once. Around 0.33% of the sample lies in the top ten.

This receptor chain uses TRBV19 and TRBJ2-7; 8 nucleotides in the junction match TRBD1. Sequencing used naive CD4+ T cells sorted from blood. The cell subset or site label of this sample denotes: CD45RA+ positively selected. This TCR came from a man aged 30 to 39 in good health. The CDR3 here reads CASSLNSDRAYEQYF. The bases read TGTGCCAGTAGCCTCAACTCGGACAGGGCCTACGAGCAGTACTTC.